This T cell receptor (beta chain) was found in a study of regulatory T cells in long-lasting Graves disease. Researchers made TCR beta libraries by using iRepertoire HTBI primers and running Arm-PCR on CDR3 regions. TCRdb recomputed calls from the multiplex PCR reads with MiXCR, one row per CDR3 protein. The sample gives around 500,000 distinct CDR3 sequences, roughly 16% of which show up once; 20% to 30% is in the top ten. The time point: newly diagnosed GD, antithyroid drugs for less than 3 months. Scientists built the TCR library using RNA that was extracted from PBMCs. Graves' disease diagnosis relied on American Thyroid Association guidelines. This clonotype was seen many times. CDR3 length: 13 amino acids. The V end was cut by 10 bases, the J end by 2 bases, with 13 bases between. This same sample was also taken into another study, of T cells in Graves' hyperthyroidism and ophthalmopathy.

This clonotype was obtained from a woman aged 35-60 years with Graves disease. The chain combines TRBV12-3 or TRBV12-4 with TRBJ2-3, with TRBD2 as a possible D gene (6 bases). Sample: peripheral blood mononuclear cells (PBMCs), taken at new diagnosis, from a patient treated with antithyroid drugs. The CDR3 protein is CATGSGVTDTQYF. CDR3 in DNA: TGTGCCACGGGTTCGGGGGTCACAGATACGCAGTATTTT.